These T cell receptor beta chains were read from a single sample in a study of blood T cell repertoires in COVID-19. The repertoire was sequenced with immunoSEQ multiplex PCR; TCRdb's copy has only in-frame clones and lacks some. This table holds fewer than 250,000 clones, roughly 89% found once. Sequencing was carried out using PBMCs or T cells enriched from blood (not recorded which). Receptors were obtained from a woman in her forties who had recovered from COVID-19. Each CDR3 is given with its conserved first and last residue. A D gene is named only where the DNA matches it firmly. Clone size, where shown, is once, few, many, or a class for clones that have expanded.

cdr3_aa: CASSLWGQGDIQYF
cdr3_nt: TGTGCCAGCAGCTTATGGGGACAGGGAGACATTCAGTACTTC
clone_size: once
v_call: TRBV7-9
j_call: TRBJ2-4
d_call: TRBD1

cdr3_aa: CAWSVGSSHIYEQYF
cdr3_nt: TGTGCCTGGAGTGTAGGGAGTAGTCATATCTACGAGCAGTACTTC
clone_size: NA
v_call: TRBV30
j_call: TRBJ2-7
d_call: NA

cdr3_aa: CASSTRKAEGATQYF
cdr3_nt: TGTGCCAGCAGTACCCGGAAGGCCGAAGGGGCGACCCAGTACTTC
clone_size: NA
v_call: TRBV6-2/TRBV6-3
j_call: TRBJ2-5
d_call: NA

cdr3_aa: CASSQDMADNEQFF
cdr3_nt: TGCGCCAGCAGCCAAGATATGGCAGACAATGAGCAGTTCTTC
clone_size: NA
v_call: TRBV4-3
j_call: TRBJ2-1
d_call: NA

cdr3_aa: CASSQGGRSTDTQYF
cdr3_nt: TGTGCCAGCAGCCAAGGCGGGAGAAGCACAGATACGCAGTATTTT
clone_size: NA
v_call: TRBV14
j_call: TRBJ2-3
d_call: TRBD2

cdr3_aa: CSASTSDTSTDTQYF
cdr3_nt: TGCAGTGCTAGTACTAGCGATACGAGCACAGATACGCAGTATTTT
clone_size: NA
v_call: TRBV20-1
j_call: TRBJ2-3
d_call: TRBD2

cdr3_aa: CASRQQGGSYNEQFF
cdr3_nt: TGTGCCAGCAGGCAGCAAGGGGGCTCCTACAATGAGCAGTTCTTC
clone_size: few
v_call: TRBV11-2
j_call: TRBJ2-1
d_call: NA

cdr3_aa: CASSSLRTGKEAFF
cdr3_nt: TGTGCCAGCAGTTCCCTACGGACAGGGAAGGAAGCTTTCTTT
clone_size: NA
v_call: TRBV27
j_call: TRBJ1-1
d_call: TRBD1

cdr3_aa: CASSLREYNEQFF
cdr3_nt: TGTGCCAGCAGCTTGCGAGAATACAATGAGCAGTTCTTC
clone_size: few
v_call: TRBV7-3
j_call: TRBJ2-1
d_call: NA

cdr3_aa: CATSMGGGSVYEQYF
cdr3_nt: TGTGCCACCAGCATGGGGGGCGGGAGCGTCTACGAGCAGTACTTC
clone_size: NA
v_call: TRBV15
j_call: TRBJ2-7
d_call: NA

cdr3_aa: CASKDSILRAKNIQYF
cdr3_nt: TGTGCCAGCAAAGACTCGATCCTCCGAGCCAAAAACATTCAGTACTTC
clone_size: NA
v_call: TRBV6-6
j_call: TRBJ2-4
d_call: NA

cdr3_aa: CASSLARTYNEQFF
cdr3_nt: TGTGCCAGCAGCCTAGCGAGAACCTACAATGAGCAGTTCTTC
clone_size: NA
v_call: TRBV6-5
j_call: TRBJ2-1
d_call: NA

cdr3_aa: CAWSPRGNTIYF
cdr3_nt: TGTGCCTGGAGTCCCCGGGGAAACACCATATATTTT
clone_size: NA
v_call: TRBV30
j_call: TRBJ1-3
d_call: NA

cdr3_aa: CASSMTGYEKLFF
cdr3_nt: TGTGCCAGCAGTATGACAGGATATGAAAAACTGTTTTTT
clone_size: NA
v_call: TRBV12-3/TRBV12-4
j_call: TRBJ1-4
d_call: NA

cdr3_aa: CASSQEGTGADIQYF
cdr3_nt: TGCGCCAGCAGCCAAGAGGGGACTGGGGCGGACATTCAGTACTTC
clone_size: NA
v_call: TRBV4-3
j_call: TRBJ2-4
d_call: NA

cdr3_aa: CASSPSDRGHHEQFF
cdr3_nt: TGTGCCAGCTCACCATCGGACAGGGGGCATCATGAGCAGTTCTTC
clone_size: NA
v_call: TRBV18
j_call: TRBJ2-1
d_call: TRBD1

cdr3_aa: CASSPGTSGILGELFF
cdr3_nt: TGTGCCAGCAGCCCCGGGACTAGCGGGATACTCGGGGAGCTGTTTTTT
clone_size: NA
v_call: TRBV5-6
j_call: TRBJ2-2
d_call: TRBD2

cdr3_aa: CASSQGALSYNEQFF
cdr3_nt: TGCGCCAGCAGCCAAGGAGCGCTATCCTACAATGAGCAGTTCTTC
clone_size: NA
v_call: TRBV4-1
j_call: TRBJ2-1
d_call: NA

cdr3_aa: CASSYNQGTYSGYGYTF
cdr3_nt: TGTGCCAGCAGCTATAACCAGGGGACGTACTCTGGCTATGGCTACACCTTC
clone_size: NA
v_call: TRBV7-9
j_call: TRBJ1-2
d_call: NA

cdr3_aa: CSASTGQVNQPQHF
cdr3_nt: TGCAGTGCTAGTACGGGACAGGTCAATCAGCCCCAGCATTTT
clone_size: NA
v_call: TRBV20-1
j_call: TRBJ1-5
d_call: TRBD1

cdr3_aa: CASSIGGTSGSRRETQYF
cdr3_nt: TGTGCCAGTAGTATAGGTGGGACTAGCGGGAGTAGGCGGGAGACCCAGTACTTC
clone_size: NA
v_call: TRBV19
j_call: TRBJ2-5
d_call: TRBD2

cdr3_aa: CASRKTGAYGYTF
cdr3_nt: TGTGCCAGTCGAAAAACCGGAGCTTATGGCTACACCTTC
clone_size: NA
v_call: TRBV27
j_call: TRBJ1-2
d_call: NA

cdr3_aa: CASSPTSGTLLAKNIQYF
cdr3_nt: TGTGCCAGCAGCCCAACGTCCGGTACCCTTTTAGCCAAAAACATTCAGTACTTC
clone_size: NA
v_call: TRBV9
j_call: TRBJ2-4
d_call: NA

cdr3_aa: CASSFTGGDTEAFF
cdr3_nt: TGCGCCAGCAGCTTTACAGGGGGGGACACTGAAGCTTTCTTT
clone_size: NA
v_call: TRBV5-1
j_call: TRBJ1-1
d_call: TRBD1

cdr3_aa: CASSVPGQSTDTQYF
cdr3_nt: TGCGCCAGCAGCGTACCGGGACAGAGCACAGATACGCAGTATTTT
clone_size: NA
v_call: TRBV5-1
j_call: TRBJ2-3
d_call: TRBD1

cdr3_aa: CASSLLGSNQPQHF
cdr3_nt: TGTGCCAGCAGCTTACTAGGTAGCAATCAGCCCCAGCATTTT
clone_size: once
v_call: TRBV13
j_call: TRBJ1-5
d_call: NA

cdr3_aa: CASSVGEVISYNEQFF
cdr3_nt: TGTGCCAGCAGCGTAGGGGAGGTTATTTCCTACAATGAGCAGTTCTTC
clone_size: NA
v_call: TRBV9
j_call: TRBJ2-1
d_call: NA

cdr3_aa: CASSDPGSSYEQYF
cdr3_nt: TGTGCCAGTAGCGATCCTGGGAGCTCCTACGAGCAGTACTTC
clone_size: few
v_call: TRBV19
j_call: TRBJ2-7
d_call: NA

cdr3_aa: CASSLDRVGYNEQFF
cdr3_nt: TGTGCCAGCAGCCTCGACAGGGTCGGGTACAATGAGCAGTTCTTC
clone_size: NA
v_call: TRBV5-6
j_call: TRBJ2-1
d_call: TRBD1

cdr3_aa: CASSMGQVNEKLFF
cdr3_nt: TGTGCCAGTAGTATGGGACAGGTTAATGAAAAACTGTTTTTT
clone_size: NA
v_call: TRBV19
j_call: TRBJ1-4
d_call: TRBD1

cdr3_aa: CASSPEARDTQYF
cdr3_nt: TGCGCCAGCAGCCCAGAAGCAAGAGATACGCAGTATTTT
clone_size: NA
v_call: TRBV4-3
j_call: TRBJ2-3
d_call: NA

cdr3_aa: CASSLSSAGLAARDTQYF
cdr3_nt: TGTGCCAGCAGTTTATCGTCTGCGGGACTAGCGGCCCGGGATACGCAGTATTTT
clone_size: NA
v_call: TRBV27
j_call: TRBJ2-3
d_call: TRBD2

cdr3_aa: CASSERTGVLQYF
cdr3_nt: TGTGCCAGCAGTGAAAGGACAGGGGTCCTGCAGTACTTC
clone_size: few
v_call: TRBV6-1
j_call: TRBJ2-4
d_call: TRBD1

cdr3_aa: CSAGQGRNYGYTF
cdr3_nt: TGCAGCGCCGGACAGGGCCGTAACTATGGCTACACCTTC
clone_size: NA
v_call: TRBV29-1
j_call: TRBJ1-2
d_call: TRBD1

cdr3_aa: CAWSAGIFYEQYF
cdr3_nt: TGTGCCTGGAGTGCCGGTATATTCTACGAGCAGTACTTC
clone_size: NA
v_call: TRBV30
j_call: TRBJ2-7
d_call: NA